Listed below are T cell receptor beta chains from one sample, sequenced in a study of blood T cell repertoires in COVID-19. Sequenced by immunoSEQ multiplex PCR; TCRdb stores in-frame clones only, minus some. The table shows around 500,000 clones, with about 88% occurring only once. Material: PBMCs or T cells enriched from blood (not recorded which). Receptor source: a woman aged 55 to 70 who had recovered from COVID-19. CDR3s include the opening cysteine and the closing phenylalanine or tryptophan. D genes are given only for firm matches. Size tells how often a clone was seen (once, few, many) or the class of an expanded clone, and some rows leave it out.

j_call: TRBJ1-1; d_call: -; clone_size: once; v_call: TRBV5-4; cdr3_aa: CASSPGGGTEAFF; cdr3_nt: TGTGCCAGCAGCCCCGGTGGAGGGACTGAAGCTTTCTTT
j_call: TRBJ2-7; d_call: TRBD1; clone_size: -; v_call: TRBV5-1; cdr3_aa: CASSLGGGQGAYEQYF; cdr3_nt: TGCGCCAGCAGCTTGGGCGGGGGACAGGGGGCCTACGAGCAGTACTTC
j_call: TRBJ2-1; d_call: TRBD1; clone_size: -; v_call: TRBV11-2; cdr3_aa: CASTAWDRGENEQFF; cdr3_nt: TGTGCCAGCACGGCCTGGGACAGGGGGGAGAATGAGCAGTTCTTC
j_call: TRBJ2-3; d_call: TRBD2; clone_size: -; v_call: TRBV7-2; cdr3_aa: CASSLVPGGANTQYF; cdr3_nt: TGTGCCAGCAGCTTAGTCCCCGGGGGGGCTAATACGCAGTATTTT
j_call: TRBJ1-1; d_call: -; clone_size: -; v_call: TRBV7-9; cdr3_aa: CASSTQTEMNTEAFF; cdr3_nt: TGTGCCAGCAGCACCCAGACAGAAATGAACACTGAAGCTTTCTTT
j_call: TRBJ1-5; d_call: -; clone_size: -; v_call: TRBV18; cdr3_aa: CASSPTGRDQPQHF; cdr3_nt: TGTGCCAGCTCTCCTACGGGAAGGGATCAGCCCCAGCATTTT
j_call: TRBJ1-1; d_call: -; clone_size: -; v_call: TRBV30; cdr3_aa: CAWSGGHSYTEAFF; cdr3_nt: TGTGCCTGGTCGGGGGGGCACTCGTACACTGAAGCTTTCTTT
j_call: TRBJ2-3; d_call: -; clone_size: -; v_call: TRBV5-1; cdr3_aa: CASSILGDTQYF; cdr3_nt: TGCGCCAGCAGCATACTTGGAGATACGCAGTATTTT
j_call: TRBJ1-4; d_call: -; clone_size: -; v_call: TRBV15; cdr3_aa: CATSRDPTGTNEKLFF; cdr3_nt: TGTGCCACCAGCAGAGATCCGACAGGAACTAATGAAAAACTGTTTTTT
j_call: TRBJ1-6; d_call: TRBD1; clone_size: few; v_call: TRBV27; cdr3_aa: CASTRQGGAASPLHF; cdr3_nt: TGTGCCAGCACCAGACAGGGGGGGGCCGCTTCACCCCTCCACTTT
j_call: TRBJ2-3; d_call: TRBD2; clone_size: -; v_call: TRBV27; cdr3_aa: CASSYGLATDTQYF; cdr3_nt: TGTGCCAGCAGTTACGGACTAGCGACAGATACGCAGTATTTT
j_call: TRBJ1-6; d_call: TRBD1; clone_size: once; v_call: TRBV14; cdr3_aa: CASSRQGLYSPLHF; cdr3_nt: TGTGCCAGCAGCCGACAGGGTCTCTATTCACCCCTCCACTTT
j_call: TRBJ1-1; d_call: TRBD1; clone_size: -; v_call: TRBV5-1; cdr3_aa: CASSPGQGNTEAFF; cdr3_nt: TGCGCCAGCAGCCCGGGACAGGGGAACACTGAAGCTTTCTTT
j_call: TRBJ2-5; d_call: -; clone_size: -; v_call: TRBV11-3; cdr3_aa: CASSQQLDRQGSIQETQYF; cdr3_nt: TGTGCCAGCAGCCAGCAACTTGACAGGCAGGGAAGCATTCAAGAGACCCAGTACTTC
j_call: TRBJ1-6; d_call: -; clone_size: -; v_call: TRBV5-1; cdr3_aa: CASSLKSGYDSPLHF; cdr3_nt: TGCGCCAGCAGCTTAAAGTCAGGGTACGACTCACCCCTCCACTTT
j_call: TRBJ1-5; d_call: -; clone_size: -; v_call: TRBV3-1/TRBV3-2; cdr3_aa: CASSQGPGSGQPQHF; cdr3_nt: TGTGCCAGCAGCCAAGGACCAGGATCTGGCCAGCCCCAGCATTTT
j_call: TRBJ1-4; d_call: TRBD1; clone_size: -; v_call: TRBV5-4; cdr3_aa: CASSPGQGAIPEKLFF; cdr3_nt: TGTGCCAGCAGCCCGGGACAGGGGGCTATCCCCGAAAAACTGTTTTTT
j_call: TRBJ2-4; d_call: TRBD2; clone_size: -; v_call: TRBV7-6; cdr3_aa: CASSLEGASGGFLAKNIQYF; cdr3_nt: TGTGCCAGCAGCTTAGAAGGGGCTAGCGGGGGGTTCCTAGCCAAAAACATTCAGTACTTC
j_call: TRBJ2-3; d_call: TRBD1; clone_size: -; v_call: TRBV11-2; cdr3_aa: CASSPTWGDRKTDTQYF; cdr3_nt: TGTGCCAGCAGCCCTACTTGGGGGGACAGGAAGACAGATACGCAGTATTTT
j_call: TRBJ2-3; d_call: -; clone_size: -; v_call: TRBV18; cdr3_aa: CASSPRLLTGADTQYF; cdr3_nt: TGTGCCAGCTCTCCACGCCTCCTGACAGGCGCAGATACGCAGTATTTT
j_call: TRBJ2-3; d_call: TRBD1; clone_size: once; v_call: TRBV18; cdr3_aa: CASSPLAGQGTDTQYF; cdr3_nt: TGTGCCAGCTCACCACTCGCGGGACAGGGCACAGATACGCAGTATTTT
j_call: TRBJ2-3; d_call: TRBD1; clone_size: -; v_call: TRBV10-3; cdr3_aa: CAISGTGPPTDTQYF; cdr3_nt: TGTGCCATCAGTGGGACAGGCCCCCCCACAGATACGCAGTATTTT
j_call: TRBJ1-2; d_call: -; clone_size: few; v_call: TRBV18; cdr3_aa: CASSPPSSSPLYGYTF; cdr3_nt: TGTGCCAGCTCACCACCGTCCAGTTCCCCACTATATGGCTACACCTTC
j_call: TRBJ2-1; d_call: TRBD2; clone_size: -; v_call: TRBV3-1/TRBV3-2; cdr3_aa: CASSDSGVEVLNEQFF; cdr3_nt: TGTGCCAGCAGCGATAGCGGGGTGGAGGTCTTAAATGAGCAGTTCTTC
j_call: TRBJ1-5; d_call: TRBD1; clone_size: -; v_call: TRBV5-1; cdr3_aa: CASSWTGDRNQPQHF; cdr3_nt: TGCGCCAGCAGCTGGACAGGGGATAGAAATCAGCCCCAGCATTTT
j_call: TRBJ2-6; d_call: -; clone_size: -; v_call: TRBV7-2; cdr3_aa: CASSLRGGANVLTF; cdr3_nt: TGTGCCAGCAGCTTAAGGGGTGGGGCCAACGTCCTGACTTTC
j_call: TRBJ2-1; d_call: TRBD2; clone_size: once; v_call: TRBV13; cdr3_aa: CASSLGLAGNNEQFF; cdr3_nt: TGTGCCAGCAGCTTAGGACTAGCGGGGAACAATGAGCAGTTCTTC
j_call: TRBJ2-5; d_call: -; clone_size: -; v_call: TRBV19; cdr3_aa: CASSLAGGETQYF; cdr3_nt: TGTGCCAGTAGTCTGGCCGGAGGAGAGACCCAGTACTTC
j_call: TRBJ1-2; d_call: -; clone_size: once; v_call: TRBV24-1; cdr3_aa: CATSDPRHNYGYTF; cdr3_nt: TGTGCCACCAGTGACCCGCGACATAACTATGGCTACACCTTC
j_call: TRBJ2-1; d_call: -; clone_size: -; v_call: TRBV9; cdr3_aa: CASSSRYNEQFF; cdr3_nt: TGTGCCAGCAGCTCGAGGTACAATGAGCAGTTCTTC
j_call: TRBJ2-5; d_call: TRBD2; clone_size: -; v_call: TRBV4-1; cdr3_aa: CASSLSGGSETQYF; cdr3_nt: TGCGCCAGCAGCCTTAGCGGGGGTTCGGAGACCCAGTACTTC
j_call: TRBJ2-7; d_call: TRBD1; clone_size: -; v_call: TRBV11-3; cdr3_aa: CASNNRGKGNEQYF; cdr3_nt: TGTGCCAGCAACAACAGGGGTAAGGGGAACGAGCAGTACTTC
j_call: TRBJ1-4; d_call: -; clone_size: -; v_call: TRBV25-1; cdr3_aa: CASSAIQGSNEKLFF; cdr3_nt: TGTGCCAGCAGTGCGATACAGGGCTCTAATGAAAAACTGTTTTTT
j_call: TRBJ2-1; d_call: -; clone_size: -; v_call: TRBV7-2; cdr3_aa: CASSLAQSSYNEQFF; cdr3_nt: TGTGCCAGCAGCTTAGCACAGAGCTCCTACAATGAGCAGTTCTTC
j_call: TRBJ2-4; d_call: TRBD1; clone_size: -; v_call: TRBV7-8; cdr3_aa: CASSLIRQGTKNIQYF; cdr3_nt: TGTGCCAGCAGCTTAATTAGACAGGGGACCAAAAACATTCAGTACTTC
j_call: TRBJ1-5; d_call: -; clone_size: few; v_call: TRBV18; cdr3_aa: CASSPDNNQPQHF; cdr3_nt: TGTGCCAGCTCACCGGACAACAATCAGCCCCAGCATTTT
j_call: TRBJ1-3; d_call: -; clone_size: -; v_call: TRBV6-5; cdr3_aa: CASRGHGNTIYF; cdr3_nt: TGTGCCAGCCGGGGTCATGGAAACACCATATATTTT
j_call: TRBJ1-2; d_call: TRBD1; clone_size: -; v_call: TRBV28; cdr3_aa: CASSLVGGAFYGYTF; cdr3_nt: TGTGCCAGCAGTTTAGTAGGGGGCGCATTCTATGGCTACACCTTC
j_call: TRBJ2-5; d_call: TRBD2; clone_size: -; v_call: TRBV5-1; cdr3_aa: CASSATTGTSETQYF; cdr3_nt: TGCGCCAGCAGCGCGACAACCGGGACTAGTGAGACCCAGTACTTC
j_call: TRBJ1-1; d_call: -; clone_size: -; v_call: TRBV2; cdr3_aa: CASSESRGWNTEAFF; cdr3_nt: TGTGCCAGCAGTGAATCCCGCGGGTGGAACACTGAAGCTTTCTTT
j_call: TRBJ1-6; d_call: -; clone_size: -; v_call: TRBV30; cdr3_aa: CAWSPGVGQSEWSPLHF; cdr3_nt: TGTGCCTGGAGCCCAGGCGTTGGACAGAGTGAATGGTCACCCCTCCACTTT
j_call: TRBJ1-3; d_call: TRBD1; clone_size: once; v_call: TRBV6-5; cdr3_aa: CASSWDRSSGNTIYF; cdr3_nt: TGTGCCAGCAGTTGGGACAGATCCTCTGGAAACACCATATATTTT
j_call: TRBJ2-1; d_call: -; clone_size: once; v_call: TRBV29-1; cdr3_aa: CSVETGIPYNEQFF; cdr3_nt: TGCAGCGTTGAAACGGGGATTCCCTACAATGAGCAGTTCTTC
j_call: TRBJ2-2; d_call: TRBD1; clone_size: -; v_call: TRBV5-1; cdr3_aa: CASSGGQGRGLAGELFF; cdr3_nt: TGCGCCAGCAGCGGAGGACAGGGGCGGGGATTGGCCGGGGAGCTGTTTTTT
j_call: TRBJ1-2; d_call: TRBD1; clone_size: -; v_call: TRBV5-1; cdr3_aa: CASSVTPGGNYGYTF; cdr3_nt: TGCGCCAGCAGCGTGACTCCAGGGGGGAATTATGGCTACACCTTC
j_call: TRBJ2-3; d_call: -; clone_size: -; v_call: TRBV5-5; cdr3_aa: CASSLEEGTDTQYF; cdr3_nt: TGTGCCAGCAGCTTGGAGGAGGGCACAGATACGCAGTATTTT
j_call: TRBJ1-5; d_call: TRBD1; clone_size: -; v_call: TRBV7-8; cdr3_aa: CASSTLDRANQPQHF; cdr3_nt: TGTGCCAGCAGCACCCTGGACAGGGCAAATCAGCCCCAGCATTTT
j_call: TRBJ1-2; d_call: -; clone_size: -; v_call: TRBV25-1; cdr3_aa: CASSAQDLYGYTF; cdr3_nt: TGTGCCAGCAGCGCACAGGATCTCTATGGCTACACCTTC
j_call: TRBJ1-3; d_call: -; clone_size: -; v_call: TRBV6-1; cdr3_aa: CASSEAQGNTIYF; cdr3_nt: TGTGCCAGCAGTGAAGCCCAAGGAAACACCATATATTTT
j_call: TRBJ1-1; d_call: -; clone_size: -; v_call: TRBV3-1/TRBV3-2; cdr3_aa: CASSLKGGATKAEAFF; cdr3_nt: TGTGCCAGCAGCCTGAAGGGAGGGGCCACTAAGGCTGAAGCTTTCTTT
j_call: TRBJ1-2; d_call: -; clone_size: -; v_call: TRBV24-1; cdr3_aa: CATSDSRDYGYTF; cdr3_nt: TGTGCCACCAGTGATAGCAGGGACTATGGCTACACCTTC